A single sample gave rise to the 25 T cell receptor beta chains below, sequenced in a study of shared clonotypes between healthy human individuals. Clones were sequenced by immunoSEQ multiplex PCR, and TCRdb holds only the in-frame ones, with some missing. The sample has about 2,500,000 clones, approximately 90% seen once. Sequenced sample: naive CD4+ T cells sorted from blood. The subset denotes: CD45RA+ positively selected. The source is a man younger than 35 in good health.

This rearrangement joins TRBV11-2 to TRBJ1-6; maybe TRBD1 (5 bases). The germline V gene has CDR1 SGHAT and CDR2 FQNNGV. Trimming pared 2 bases from V and 7 bases from J, leaving 18 bases between. The CDR3 has 17 residues. The CDR3 DNA follows: TGTGCCAGCAGCTTATCGACAGTGAGTCCGTGGAATTCACCCCTCCACTTT. Translating it yields CASSLSTVSPWNSPLHF.

The chain uses TRBV12-5 and TRBJ2-7, with 9 bases fitting TRBD1. V was clipped by 1 base and J by 4 bases; unmatched bases: 5. The CDR3 totals 15 residues. The V gene's germline CDR1 is LGHNT and CDR2 FRNRAP. The CDR3 region has the DNA TGTGCTAGTGGTTTGGCCACAGGGGGCTCGTACGAGCAGTACTTC. The encoded protein is CASGLATGGSYEQYF.

This clone has only a few counts. J is TRBJ2-7 and V is TRBV6-5; 13 positions match TRBD2. CDR1 and CDR2 from the germline V gene are MNHEY and SVGAGI. The CDR3 has 16 amino acids. Trimming took 0 bases from V and 1 from J; bases not matched to a gene: 0. The CDR3, as DNA: TGTGCCAGCAGTTACTCGACTAGCGGGAGGTCCTACGAGCAGTACTTC. It is translated as CASSYSTSGRSYEQYF.

The chain is built from TRBV4-1 and TRBJ1-3; weak D call: TRBD1 (5 bases). This CDR3 is 17 amino acids long. Per the germline V gene, CDR1 is MGHRA and CDR2 is YSYEKL. With 1 base removed from V and 0 bases from J, the gap between germline ends came to 13 bases. CDR3 coding DNA: TGCGCCAGCAGCCAAGCTCAACGGGGACTCTCTGGAAACACCATATATTTT. Amino acids: CASSQAQRGLSGNTIYF.

As DNA, the CDR3 is TGTGCCAGTAAGCTGGACAGGGTTGAAAAACTGTTTTTT. Its protein product is CASKLDRVEKLFF. The genes are TRBV6-1 and TRBJ1-4; 8 bases align to TRBD1. The germline CDR1 and CDR2 sequences are MNHNS and SASEGT. The CDR3 contains 13 residues. V dropped 9 bases and J dropped 7; count of bases not matched to a gene: 7.

CDR3: CASSDGTGPYEQYF. For the CDR3, the DNA is TGTGCCAGCAGCGACGGGACAGGGCCCTACGAGCAGTACTTC. The chain links TRBV9 to TRBJ2-7, with 9 bases matching TRBD1. V trimming: 3 bases; J trimming: 2 bases; junction bases outside the gene matches: 3. Germline CDR1 reads SGDLS; CDR2 reads YYNGEE. This CDR3 is built from 14 residues.

This clone came up once. This rearrangement joins TRBV6-1 to TRBJ2-7, with TRBD2 matching 7 bases. The CDR3 has 14 amino acids. J lost 0 bases, V lost 5 bases, and 4 bases had no gene match. Germline CDR1 reads MNHNS; CDR2 reads SASEGT. The CDR3 region is CASSSGTNSYEQYF. CDR3 DNA sequence: TGTGCCAGCAGTTCCGGGACTAACTCCTACGAGCAGTACTTC.

V and J are TRBV27 and TRBJ2-7, with 10 bases matching TRBD2. Germline CDR1 reads MNHEY; CDR2 reads SMNVEV (reference sequence). The CDR3 extends over 15 amino acids. J was trimmed by 2 bases and V by 5 bases; bases with no gene match: 6. This CDR3 reads CASSHKSGRAYEQYF. CDR3 coding DNA: TGTGCCAGCAGTCACAAGAGCGGGAGGGCCTACGAGCAGTACTTC.

V is TRBV21-1 and J is TRBJ1-2. TRBV21-1 is a recognized pseudogene. This CDR3 is 15 amino acids long. This chain's CDR3 is CASSKTGLQGYGYTF. The CDR3 coding sequence is TGTGCCAGCAGTAAAACGGGACTCCAGGGCTATGGCTACACCTTC.

The chain is built from TRBV10-3 and TRBJ2-3; 10 bases are a match to TRBD2. CDR1 ENHRY and CDR2 SYGVKD come from the germline V gene. Unmatched junction bases numbered 1, after V lost 4 bases and J lost 3 bases. The CDR3 spans 14 residues. CDR3 residues: CAISGGLATDTQYF. The CDR3 DNA is TGTGCCATCAGTGGGGGACTAGCGACAGATACGCAGTATTTT.

This clone was seen more than once but under ten times. The chain carries TRBV2 and TRBJ1-1; D may be TRBD1 (6 bases). V shed 3 bases and J shed 4 bases, with 6 bases lying between them. Germline-derived CDR1 and CDR2 are SNHLY and FYNNEI. The CDR3 is made up of 12 amino acids. Here the CDR3 reads CASSEDSTEAFF. The CDR3 nucleotides are TGTGCCAGCAGTGAGGACAGCACTGAAGCTTTCTTT.

The rearrangement links TRBV25-1 to TRBJ1-6; 8 nucleotides line up with TRBD1. V shed 1 base and J 8 bases; nucleotides not matched to a gene: 4. There are 15 residues in the CDR3. Germline V gene sequence: CDR1 MGHDK, CDR2 SYGVNS. This chain's CDR3 is CASSELGQDDSPLHF. The CDR3 DNA follows: TGTGCCAGCAGTGAATTGGGACAGGATGATTCACCCCTCCACTTT.

In this sample, this clone turned up once. J is TRBJ2-1 and V is TRBV19, with 8 nucleotides matching TRBD2. This CDR3 is 18 amino acids long. Per the germline V gene, CDR1 is LNHDA and CDR2 is SQIVND (reference sequence). Unmatched junction bases numbered 13, after V lost 4 bases and J lost 2 bases. CDR3 loop: CASSRDPGLERPYNEQFF. CDR3 in DNA: TGTGCCAGTAGTAGAGACCCGGGACTAGAAAGACCCTACAATGAGCAGTTCTTC.

V gene TRBV12-5 combines with J gene TRBJ1-1, with 7 bases aligning to TRBD1. V lost 1 base to trimming and J lost 5 bases; unmatched junction nucleotides: 7. Per the germline V gene, CDR1 is LGHNT and CDR2 is FRNRAP. This CDR3 is 15 amino acids long. The CDR3 nucleotides are TGTGCTAGTGGTTTGGGGGGACCCAGGGGGACTGAAGCTTTCTTT. This codes for CASGLGGPRGTEAFF.

The chain carries TRBV18 and TRBJ1-1; no clear D. Germline loops: CDR1 KGHSH, CDR2 LQKENI. This CDR3 region has 13 residues. V lost 5 bases, J lost 7 bases, and 14 bases lay in between. The CDR3 DNA follows: TGTGCCAGCTCATCCTTTGGGGTCGATGAAGCTTTCTTT. Protein sequence: CASSSFGVDEAFF.

The V gene is TRBV19, the J gene TRBJ1-6; no clear D. CDR3 length: 13 residues. CDR1 LNHDA and CDR2 SQIVND come from the germline V gene (reference sequence). The V gene lost 4 bases and the J gene lost 8 bases, with 9 bases spanning the gap. The CDR3 DNA sequence: TGTGCCAGTAGTACAGGTATAGATTCACCCCTCCACTTT. Residues: CASSTGIDSPLHF.

The chain has TRBV7-2 and TRBJ1-6; 11 bases are shared with TRBD1. CDR1 is SGHTA and CDR2 is FQGNSA in the germline V gene. The CDR3 contains 18 residues. The J segment lost 8 bases and the V segment lost 0 bases, leaving 9 bases of the junction unmatched. The DNA of the CDR3 is TGTGCCAGCAGCTTAGCGGGGACAGGGGGTTCGAATTATTCACCCCTCCACTTT. The encoded protein is CASSLAGTGGSNYSPLHF.

This sequence joins TRBV5-6 and TRBJ2-3; 8 nucleotides match TRBD1. Losses at the gene ends were 4 bases for V and 1 base for J; bases not matched to a gene: 8. This CDR3 comprises 16 residues. CDR1 is SGHDT, CDR2 YYEEEE, per germline. This chain's CDR3 is CASSRNRGTGTDTQYF. The CDR3 nucleotides are TGTGCCAGCAGCCGTAACAGGGGGACGGGCACAGATACGCAGTATTTT.

This clone was counted between two and nine times. The chain recombines TRBV28 with TRBJ1-2, with D maybe TRBD1 (5 bases). Germline loops: CDR1 MDHEN, CDR2 SYDVKM. V lost 2 bases and J lost 2, with 9 bases in between. This CDR3 has 14 amino acids. CDR3 protein: CASSLGGVNYGYTF. In DNA, the CDR3 is TGTGCCAGCAGTTTAGGAGGGGTGAACTATGGCTACACCTTC.

Only a few counts were recorded for this clone. This chain connects TRBV29-1 to TRBJ1-1; 8 bases fit TRBD1. Germline-derived CDR1 and CDR2 are SQVTM and ANQGSEA. The CDR3 runs to 13 residues. Germline trimming cut 7 bases from V and 2 bases from J; bases unmatched to any gene: 6. The CDR3 here is CSANRGTNTEAFF. The CDR3 nucleotides read TGCAGCGCCAACAGGGGGACCAACACTGAAGCTTTCTTT. Drawing the rest from reference TRBV29-1 and TRBJ1-1, the complete variable domain is SAVISQKPSRDICQRGTSLTIQCQVDSQVTMMFWYRQQPGQSLTLIATANQGSEATYESGFVIDKFPISRPNLTFSTLTVSNMSPEDSSIYLCSANRGTNTEAFFGQGTRLTVV.

The chain is built from TRBV9 and TRBJ2-7; D is undetermined. CDR1 is SGDLS, CDR2 YYNGEE, per germline. This CDR3 is 11 amino acids long. Trimming shortened V by 4 bases and J by 9 bases, and 11 bases separated the two germline ends. DNA for the CDR3: TGTGCCAGCAGCTCCGGACCCTGGCAGTACTTC. Protein sequence: CASSSGPWQYF.

The chain combines TRBV6-6 with TRBJ1-1; maybe TRBD1 (5 bases). Germline CDR1 is MNHNY and CDR2 is SVGAGI (reference sequence). This CDR3 has 14 amino acids. Trimming removed 4 bases at V and 2 bases at J, with 11 bases between. CDR3 nucleotides: TGTGCCAGCAGTTGGGAACGGACAAACACTGAAGCTTTCTTT. Translation: CASSWERTNTEAFF.

The genes are TRBV5-6 and TRBJ2-7, with 11 bases identical to TRBD2. Germline V CDR1 and CDR2: SGHDT, YYEEEE. The V gene end was trimmed by 0 bases and the J gene end by 3 bases; junction bases not matched to a gene: 5. The CDR3 is 16 amino acids. The CDR3 region has the DNA TGTGCCAGCAGCTTGGAACTAGCGGGAGATTACTACGAGCAGTACTTC. Amino acid sequence: CASSLELAGDYYEQYF.

V is TRBV5-6 and J is TRBJ2-6, with D possibly TRBD1 on 6 matching bases. With 9 bases removed from V and 0 bases from J, the gap between germline ends came to 25 bases. The CDR3 extends over 19 amino acids. The V gene's germline CDR1 is SGHDT and CDR2 YYEEEE. The CDR3 spells CATHRRAGAALSGANVLTF. As DNA, the CDR3 is TGTGCCACCCACCGCCGGGCAGGGGCCGCCCTCTCTGGGGCCAACGTCCTGACTTTC.

The chain couples TRBV6-5 to TRBJ2-3; 7 bases map to TRBD2. V lost 5 bases to trimming and J lost 2 bases; unmatched junction nucleotides: 4. There are 14 residues in the CDR3. CDR1 MNHEY and CDR2 SVGAGI come from the germline V gene. CDR3 sequence reads: CASSPGTNTDTQYF. The CDR3 DNA reads as TGTGCCAGCAGTCCCGGGACTAACACAGATACGCAGTATTTT.